The 10 T cell receptor beta chains below were found in one sample sequenced in a study of CD8+CD57+ T cells in acquired aplastic anemia. Genomic DNA served as template for TCR beta VDJ and CDR3 profiling. TCRdb re-called the reads through MiXCR, storing one row per CDR3 protein. The top ten hold 3.5% to 4.5% of the sample, which has about 420,000 distinct CDR3 sequences, roughly 64% seen once. Sequencing input: sorted CD4+, CD8+, or CD8+CD57+ T cells (not recorded which) from PBMCs. The receptors shown here come from a human donor in good health, serving as a control.

For this clonotype: A junction end diverges from the germline sequence, so it may reflect a read error. CDR3 sequence: CASRAAGSSTLYF. The CDR3 DNA reads TGTGCCAGCAGGGCCGCAGGGTCATCAACCCTCTACTTT. The rearrangement joins TRBV6-6 to TRBJ1-6; TRBD1 is a possible D gene (5 bases). In germline, CDR1 is MNHNY, CDR2 SVGAGI (reference sequence). The CDR3 totals 13 residues.

V usage is TRBV20-1 and J usage is TRBJ1-5, with a tentative D call TRBD1 (5 bases). CDR1 DFQATT and CDR2 SNEGSKA come from the germline V gene (reference sequence). The CDR3 covers 13 residues. CDR3 bases: TGCAGCACTAGGACATTCGGTGAGGTGGCCCAGCATTTT. Its translation: CSTRTFGEVAQHF.

The chain is built from TRBV7-2 and TRBJ1-5; tentatively, D is TRBD1 (6 bases). The J call could be wrong; TRBJ1-1 is a better fit for the DNA end. Germline V gene data show CDR1 as SGHTA and CDR2 as FQGNSA. This CDR3 comprises 14 residues. The CDR3 nucleotides are TGTGCCAGCAGCCCCGGAAGGGGGGACCCGGAAGCTTTCTTT. Translation gives CASSPGRGDPEAFF.

The chain carries TRBV7-2 and TRBJ2-6; no reliable D call. The CDR3 has 13 amino acids. Trimming stripped 7 bases from V and 18 bases from J, with 22 bases between. Germline CDR1 and CDR2: SGHTA and FQGNSA. For the CDR3, the DNA is TGTGCCAGCACCCGACCGAGCACAGACACGCAGACTTTC. Protein: CASTRPSTDTQTF. Full variable domain (missing parts from reference TRBV7-2 and TRBJ2-6): GAGVSQSPSNKVTEKGKDVELRCDPISGHTALYWYRQSLGQGLEFLIYFQGNSAPDKSGLPSDRFSAERTGGSVSTLTIQRTQQEDSAVYLCASTRPSTDTQTFGAGSRLTVL.

V and J are TRBV15 and TRBJ1-1; a weak D match, TRBD1 (5 bases). V lost 0 bases, J lost 1 base, and 12 bases lay in between. The CDR3 contains 16 residues. Germline V gene sequence: CDR1 LNHNV, CDR2 YYDKDF (reference sequence). The CDR3 region has the DNA TGTGCCACCAGCAGAGAAAACCTAGGACAGAACACTGAAGCTTTCTTT. Translation: CATSRENLGQNTEAFF. Full variable domain (rest looked up from reference TRBV15 and TRBJ1-1): DAMVIQNPRYQVTQFGKPVTLSCSQTLNHNVMYWYQQKSSQAPKLLFHYYDKDFNNEADTPDNFQSRRPNTSFCFLDIRSPGLGDTAMYLCATSRENLGQNTEAFFGQGTRLTVV.

This clonotype has a count of ten or more. CDR3 sequence reads: CASSYGDRVNTEAFF. CDR3 nucleotides: TGTGCCAGCAGTTATGGGGACAGGGTGAACACTGAAGCTTTCTTT. The genes are TRBV6-5 and TRBJ1-1; 9 nucleotides line up with TRBD1. In germline, CDR1 is MNHEY, CDR2 SVGAGI. The CDR3 length is 15 residues. V lost 3 bases, J lost 0 bases, and 2 bases stayed unmatched.

The chain has TRBV20-1 and TRBJ2-1; TRBD2 matches at 13 bases. The junction had 7 bases not matched to a gene; V was cut back by 4 bases and J by 10 bases. CDR3 length equals 14 residues. The germline gives CDR1 DFQATT, CDR2 SNEGSKA (reference sequence). This CDR3 reads CSATGLLAGGEQFF. CDR3 sequence (DNA): TGCAGTGCTACAGGACTACTAGCGGGGGGGGAGCAGTTCTTC.

On this clonotype: This CDR3 is missing its conserved last phenylalanine or tryptophan, likely due to a read error. The DNA is omitted, as the CDR3 cannot be located on it reliably, and the CDR3 follows TCRdb's listing. This sequence joins TRBV7-2 and TRBJ2-7; the table names TRBD1, a call not compared with the DNA. In germline, CDR1 is SGHTA, CDR2 FQGNSA. The CDR3 is 13 residues long, counting both termini. The CDR3 sequence is CASSLGRGNLRYT.

The table lists this clonotype with a few counts. V gene TRBV26 combines with J gene TRBJ1-2; the DNA was not used to check the table's D call, TRBD1. TRBV26 is a pseudogene. The CDR3 consists of 16 residues. The CDR3 DNA follows: TGTGCCAGCAGTTCTCCTACGGGACAGGGAGGCTATGGCTACACCTTC. Translating gives CASSSPTGQGGYGYTF.

This clonotype was recorded only once. Compared with germline, one end of the junction differs, possibly owing to a read error. The chain couples TRBV2 to TRBJ1-6; tentative D call: TRBD1 (6 bases). The better agreement between TRBJ1-5 and the DNA end casts doubt on the J call. The CDR3 length is 13 residues. Germline V gene sequence: CDR1 SNHLY, CDR2 FYNNEI. The CDR3 DNA is TGTGCCATCAGTGACCCAGGGGATTCACCCCAGCATTTT. This sequence encodes CAISDPGDSPQHF.